The 13 T cell receptor beta chains below all came from one sample that was sequenced in a study of post-analysis software for immune sequencing data. Study findings and constraints: Patients showed TRBV5-6, TRBV5-1 and TRBV20-1 among roughly 5 TRBV segments more frequent than in controls.

Prepared libraries of TCR beta cDNA carried unique molecular identifiers. From the PCR reads, TCRdb called clonotypes with MiXCR, one entry per CDR3 protein. The table has roughly 870,000 distinct CDR3 sequences, about 53% seen once. Their cognate antigens are unknown. What was sequenced was blood. These receptor sequences come from a girl under 18 with multiple sclerosis.

This chain joins TRBV29-1 and TRBJ2-3, with a weak D call TRBD2 (6 bases). This CDR3 comprises 13 residues. CDR1 is SQVTM, CDR2 ANQGSEA, per germline. V gave up 1 base and J gave up 6 bases, with 11 bases separating them. The CDR3 reads CSVEAGRVDTQYF. CDR3 bases: TGCAGCGTTGAAGCCGGGAGAGTCGATACGCAGTATTTT.

This rearrangement joins TRBV10-3 to TRBJ2-5; no firm D call. CDR1 is ENHRY and CDR2 is SYGVKD in the germline V gene. CDR3 length equals 14 residues. The V end was cut by 6 bases, the J end by 5 bases, with 16 bases between. For the CDR3, the DNA is TGTGCCATCAGCAAAGACCCATTGGGGGAGACCCAGTACTTC. This encodes CAISKDPLGETQYF.

Comment on this clonotype: Since no conserved phenylalanine or tryptophan closes the CDR3, a read error is the likely cause. The V call is TRBV3-1, the J call TRBJ2-7; 8 bases fit TRBD2. There are 15 residues in the CDR3. The junction had 7 bases not matched to a gene; V was cut back by 3 bases and J by 3 bases. Germline assignment: CDR1 LGHDT and CDR2 YNNKEL (reference sequence). CDR3 coding DNA: TGTGCCAGCAGCCATTCAGGACTAGCTAGCTACGAGCAGTACTGC. It is translated as CASSHSGLASYEQYC.

V and J are TRBV7-2 and TRBJ2-1, with 8 nucleotides matching TRBD2. From germline, CDR1 is SGHTA and CDR2 FQGNSA. The ends lost 2 bases at V and 10 bases at J; junction bases unmatched: 10. The CDR3 loop spans 15 amino acids. The CDR3 coding sequence is TGTGCCAGCAGCTTATCCGGGAGGGCCTTAACAGAGCAGTTCTTC. Its translation: CASSLSGRALTEQFF.

The chain links TRBV7-6 to TRBJ2-3; 8 bases agree with TRBD2. CDR1 SGHVS and CDR2 FNYEAQ come from the germline V gene. Losses at the gene ends were 3 bases for V and 2 bases for J; bases not matched to a gene: 4. The CDR3 consists of 15 residues. For the CDR3, the DNA is TGTGCCAGCAGCTTCACTAGCGGTACCACAGATACGCAGTATTTT. It translates to CASSFTSGTTDTQYF.

The chain employs TRBV30 and TRBJ2-4; no reliable D call. The CDR3 runs to 15 residues. The V gene's germline CDR1 is GTSNPN and CDR2 SVGIG (reference sequence). Trimming removed 2 bases from V and 0 bases from J, with 11 bases in between. DNA of the CDR3: TGTGCCTGGAGTACAGCCTTCTTAGCCAAAAACATTCAGTACTTC. Amino acids: CAWSTAFLAKNIQYF.

The J gene is TRBJ2-4, the V gene TRBV6-6; either TRBD1 or TRBD2 may fit D (5 bases each). This CDR3 comprises 13 residues. Germline V gene data show CDR1 as MNHNY and CDR2 as SVGAGI (reference sequence). V lost 6 bases to trimming and J lost 14 bases, with 20 bases between them. The CDR3 DNA follows: TGTGCCAGCAGACGGGACGGAATAACATCGGAGTACTTC. Its protein is CASRRDGITSEYF.

The CDR3 loop is CSARTRLAVGNIQYF. The CDR3 nucleotides are TGCAGTGCCCGAACGCGACTAGCTGTAGGAAACATTCAGTACTTC. This sequence joins TRBV20-1 and TRBJ2-4; the match to TRBD2 covers 7 bases. Germline loops: CDR1 DFQATT, CDR2 SNEGSKA (reference sequence). The junction had 14 bases not matched to a gene; V was cut back by 6 bases and J by 6 bases. CDR3 length: 15 residues.

The genes are TRBV5-6 and TRBJ1-2; tentatively, D is TRBD1 (5 bases). Germline V gene data show CDR1 as SGHDT and CDR2 as YYEEEE. The V end lost 4 bases, the J end lost 4 bases, and 17 bases lay between the germline ends. The CDR3 runs 15 residues. CDR3 region: CASSVDSVRAYGYTF. CDR3 sequence (DNA): TGTGCCAGCAGCGTCGATTCGGTCAGGGCCTATGGCTACACCTTC.

This clonotype was detected only a few times. The rearrangement joins TRBV27 to TRBJ2-4; D ambiguous. The end of the DNA is better explained by TRBJ2-7, so the J call may be wrong. The CDR3 has 14 residues. Germline V CDR1 and CDR2: MNHEY, SMNVEV (reference sequence). The CDR3 sequence: CASSFRPGPYEQYF. The CDR3 DNA is TGTGCCAGCAGTTTTCGCCCCGGACCATACGAGCAGTACTTC.

This chain links TRBV4-1 with TRBJ2-1; possibly TRBD2 for D (5 bases). The CDR3 is 14 residues long. Trimming stripped 0 bases from V and 8 bases from J, with 11 bases between. The V gene's germline CDR1 is MGHRA and CDR2 YSYEKL. The CDR3 DNA reads as TGCGCCAGCAGCCAAGATCTGGCGAGGGATGAGCAGTTCTTC. This sequence encodes CASSQDLARDEQFF.

Remarks on this clonotype: Mismatch with germline at one junction end may stem from a read error. This chain links TRBV7-2 with TRBJ2-5, with a weak D call TRBD2 (6 bases). The CDR3 runs 15 residues. Germline lookup yields CDR1 SGHTA and CDR2 FQGNSA. The CDR3 sequence is CAGSPLRGYQETQYF. The CDR3 DNA reads as TGTGCCGGCAGCCCTTTACGGGGGTACCAAGAGACCCAGTACTTC.

The table lists this clonotype with a few counts. This chain links TRBV7-2 with TRBJ2-5, with D perhaps TRBD2 (5 bases). Trimming removed 5 bases at V and 9 bases at J, with 13 bases between. Germline V gives CDR1 SGHTA, CDR2 FQGNSA. This CDR3 has 12 residues. The CDR3 here is CASSPSGSPQYF. The CDR3 region has the DNA TGTGCCAGCAGCCCGAGCGGCTCCCCCCAGTACTTC.